This T cell receptor (beta chain) was captured in a study of cytomegalovirus exposure and HLA in healthy donors (dated by TCRdb to about 2017). About the full investigation: According to an earlier analysis of a few hundred of the donors, some 170 million T cells yielded 90 million to 130 million unique TCR beta sequences and about 300 Gb of sequence data. Roughly 300 gigabases of sequencing data and tens of millions of unique TCR sequences were included in an early release covering several hundred HLA-typed donors. Of the roughly 420 genotyped donors, over 80% were placed in the genetic ancestry cluster associated with self-reported Caucasian donors. The study aimed to test whether signatures of past pathogen exposure could be identified by cataloging public T cell receptors. The study used immunosequencing to profile the T cell repertoires of approximately 650 subjects and linked those repertoires to cytomegalovirus serostatus. Besides the first cohort of more than 650 subjects, a separate validation cohort made up of over 95 different subjects was used. High-throughput TCR immunosequencing, statistical association of individual TCRs with disease status, and machine learning were combined to predict cytomegalovirus infection status. In a later analysis, previously published TCR beta repertoires from about 640 donors were re-analyzed and high-resolution HLA genotyping was added so that TCR occurrence patterns could be studied. In the later analysis, no new phenotypic data were used to find candidate immune exposures; instead, reliance was placed on TCR beta sequences and their occurrence across donors. In an earlier analysis of about 590 of the donors, high-throughput TCR beta sequencing was used to judge whether each TCR beta V gene segment behaved as functional or pseudogenic. Donor age, sex, ethnicity and CMV serostatus were collected together with the repertoire data. In a later genetic analysis, genome-wide SNP genotypes for 398 of the 666 donors were used, and that subset was treated as a discovery cohort. Every discovery cohort repertoire had been produced on one sequencing platform. Both class I and class II loci were covered by HLA typing, at four-digit resolution. The number of typed donors differed by locus: about 620-640 for A, B, C, DRB1 and DQB1; 500 to 550 for DQA1; some 590 for DPA1; and roughly 450 for DPB1. About five DR-DQ haplotypes were handled as single units for association and clustering, since linkage in the cohort was strong. Among some 400 genotyped donors of the cohort, an average of roughly 230,000 unique TCR beta nucleotide sequences was sequenced per donor, of which about 18% were non-productive.

The protocol used for the library was the immunoSEQ multiplex PCR assay. For the multiplex PCR, a mixture combining 60 forward primers for TCR Vbeta segments and 13 reverse primers for TCR Jbeta segments was used. Amplification of the CDR3 region of rearranged TCR beta genes was performed with a multiplex PCR assay on genomic DNA. The amplified TCR beta libraries were sequenced on the Illumina HiSeq System as 87-base-pair reads. From the authors' description of their analysis: Across the 640 or so repertoires, a later analysis counted approximately 83 million unique TCR beta chains, roughly 11 million of which were shared by at least two donors. Raw reads were error-corrected and collapsed into unique sequences by a nearest-neighbor algorithm in which closely related sequences were merged to remove PCR and sequencing errors. CDR3 sequences were aligned to IMGT reference sequences to assign V, D and J gene segments. For a sequence to be retained, a match of at least six nucleotides to both a V gene segment and a J gene segment was required. A rearrangement was called productive if the CDR3 had no stop codons and remained in frame with V and J, and every other rearrangement was called non-productive. CDR3 was defined by IMGT convention, running from the second conserved V-encoded cysteine to the conserved J-encoded phenylalanine. The earlier analysis of fewer than 750 of the donors excluded sequences that lacked an unambiguous match to a single V gene segment. An earlier analysis of a few hundred of the donors called V segments functional above 56.7% productive rearrangements and segregating when the between-donor standard deviation exceeded 5%. A statistical classification framework was built for diagnosing cytomegalovirus status from the catalog of TCR beta chain sequences. In a later analysis, V and J genes were assigned by comparing TCR nucleotide sequences against IMGT/GENE-DB human TR gene sequences. Using the TCRdist pipeline, a later analysis assigned CDR3 sequences along with most-parsimonious VDJ recombination scenarios. In a later analysis, each TCR beta chain was defined by its CDR3 amino acid sequence together with its V-gene family, and reads without a unique V-gene family were excluded. In a later analysis, fewer than 650 highly shared, low-generation-probability nucleotide sequences were removed to address suspected cross-contamination and a sequencing artifact. For each public chain, a later analysis derived a clonal expansion index from normalized ranks of inferred template counts within each repertoire. In a later analysis, generation probabilities were computed using a VDJ recombination model fitted to out-of-frame rearrangements, and the results were checked against IGoR. In a later analysis, hypergeometric tests were used to score TCR-TCR, TCR-HLA and TCR-CMV co-occurrence, with a repertoire-size bias correction applied to TCR pairs. A later analysis estimated false discovery rates by permuting HLA or CMV assignments 20 times. A later analysis grouped co-occurring TCRs with DBSCAN, adding TCRdist sequence similarity when clustering within HLA-allele-positive subsets. Repertoires with fewer than 30,000 or more than 120,000 public chains, plus five repertoires with anomalous nucleotide sharing, were excluded from co-occurrence clustering. What TCRdb holds here is the immuneACCESS table cut down to in-frame rearrangements. Part of the clones is not present; checked against another copy, under half of the missing clones reflect an unresolved V gene, and the others are unexplained. V and J calls and clone size come straight from that table; D and trimming were deduced from the DNA. The sample table lists about 150,000 clones, roughly 66% of them with a count of one. Of the sample, roughly 1.7% falls within the top ten clones.

Comment on this clone: Its antigen is currently not known. The input lacks base qualities; no much larger clone sits a single base away.

The CDR3 covers 15 residues, taking in both the cysteine and the phenylalanine. Only CDR3 DNA remains: 45 bases, in frame from the first base. CDR1 and CDR2 are drawn from the germline V gene: SGHAT, FQNNGV. Germline trimming amounts to 3 bases on V and 7 bases on J, with 9 as the count of junction bases outside the gene matches. The full study reports these points: For the cohort, immune exposure information was limited to CMV serostatus. A few of the identified cytomegalovirus-associated TCR beta chains were confirmed in vitro to be specific for cytomegalovirus antigens. In a later analysis, TCR association rates were found to vary across HLA loci, with the most associated TCRs seen for DRB1 alleles and the fewest for HLA-C alleles. Because HLA typing was missing for some donors at each locus, association tests included only the typed subset. Most CMV-associated TCR beta chains appeared to be HLA-restricted in a later analysis, and the HLA associations seemed to be driven largely by CMV exposure. A later analysis associated about 17,000 TCR beta sequences with specific HLA alleles at a false discovery rate of 0.05. It was suggested by the authors that the approach could potentially be generalized to other disease states and immunological phenotypes. Several of the top co-occurrence clusters appeared to be linked to parvovirus B19, influenza, CMV and Epstein-Barr virus, according to a later analysis. In the study, roughly 160 TCR beta chains were listed as associated with cytomegalovirus. Because counts were too low, roughly 18 rarely observed V segments, including chromosome 9 orphons, were left out of the earlier analysis of about 500 of the donors. When HLA alleles, especially DR and DQ, strongly co-occurred, attributing TCR associations to individual alleles was difficult. Because the 87-base-pair reads could not distinguish some IMGT-functional V segments, including TRBV6-2 and TRBV6-3, those segments were excluded. Linkage disequilibrium might explain the correlated functional status among segregating V segments, but an unknown experimental factor could not be ruled out. The presence/absence analyses assumed that sequencing depth was roughly uniform across donors, and that assumption may not be true. A later genetic analysis reported fewer N-insertions in productive TCRs among donors in an Asian-associated ancestry cluster than the roughly 640-donor mean. Broadly in line with IMGT annotations, most TCR beta V segments showed up in productive rearrangements about 87% or about 30% of the time in an earlier analysis of around 550 of the donors. A further reported finding was that TCR beta sequences accurately predicted the HLA-A and HLA-B alleles for most subjects in the first cohort. The sequencing pipeline was judged likely to have produced a cluster of highly shared sequence variants as a technical artifact. In a later analysis, HLA-associated TCR beta chains were found to be more clonally expanded and to have lower generation probabilities than equally common non-associated chains. The classifier was reported to diagnose cytomegalovirus status with high specificity and sensitivity in both the original cohort and the validation cohort. Most TCR sequences were observed very rarely across donors, whereas some public TCRs were present in many individuals. The cohort was sequenced for TCR beta chains only, and without alpha or paired-chain data the features that could be detected were limited. In a later genetic analysis, a missense DCLRE1C variant was associated with V-gene and J-gene trimming of TCR beta chains, and the association was replicated in an independent cohort.

The cohort comprised more than 550 healthy bone marrow donors. Cohort members were all nominally healthy when sampled, although unrecorded immune exposures were likely present. The donor was CMV seronegative and belonged to the group of 320 or so seronegative cohort members. A peripheral blood sample was provided by each donor, and peripheral blood mononuclear cells were used for TCR beta sequencing. The Qiagen DNeasy Blood Extraction Kit was used to extract genomic DNA from the blood cell samples. The TCR sequence derives from a woman younger than 30 in good health and CMV-seronegative. Material: PBMCs. The sequence links TRBV11-2 to TRBJ2-1; 7 central bases correspond to TRBD2. The DNA sequence is TGTGCCAGCAGCTTTGGAGTAGCGGGTAGAAATGAGCAGTTCTTC. This is translated as CASSFGVAGRNEQFF. Reference TRBV11-2 and TRBJ2-1 proteins supply the regions before and after the CDR3; the full variable domain is: EAGVAQSPRYKIIEKRQSVAFWCNPISGHATLYWYQQILGQGPKLLIQFQNNGVVDDSQLPKDRFSAERLKGVDSTLKIQPAKLEDSAVYLCASSFGVAGRNEQFFGPGTRLTVL.